This is a list of T cell receptor beta chains from one sample in a study of beta chain features in type 1 diabetes. The repertoire was sequenced with immunoSEQ multiplex PCR; TCRdb's copy has only in-frame clones and lacks some. The sample lists some 230,000 clones, over 8.5% occurring once. Sample: naive CD4+ T cells from blood. These receptors were obtained from a woman in her late teens or twenties in good health. Both conserved end residues are part of each CDR3. The D gene is left open where the match is weak. Some rows mark clone size as missing; the rest say once, few, many or name a class of expanded clone.

cdr3_aa cdr3_nt cdr3_length j_call d_call clone_size v_call
CAWRSRGTQPQHF TGTGCCTGGAGGAGCAGGGGGACTCAGCCCCAGCATTTT 13 TRBJ1-5 TRBD1 NA TRBV30
CASSLDRTEGYTF TGCGCCAGCAGCCTGGACCGGACAGAAGGCTACACCTTC 13 TRBJ1-2 NA few TRBV5-1
CASSQSRAVFF TGCGCCAGCAGCCAATCCAGGGCTGTTTTCTTC 11 TRBJ1-2 NA few TRBV4-1
CASSLDGGANTGELFF TGTGCCAGCAGCTTAGATGGCGGGGCGAACACCGGGGAGCTGTTTTTT 16 TRBJ2-2 NA few TRBV11-2
CASSIRGPNTEAFF TGTGCCAGTAGTATCAGGGGGCCGAACACTGAAGCTTTCTTT 14 TRBJ1-1 TRBD1 NA TRBV19
CASSLDPLRGYTF TGCGCCAGCAGCTTGGACCCTCTGAGAGGCTACACCTTC 13 TRBJ1-2 NA NA TRBV5-1
CASDNQGREPQHF TGTGCCAGCGATAACCAGGGGAGGGAGCCCCAGCATTTT 13 TRBJ1-5 NA few TRBV2
CAWKAPQAIYF TGTGCCTGGAAAGCCCCCCAGGCCATATATTTT 11 TRBJ1-3 NA NA TRBV30
CASSLGKTDSPLHF TGCGCCAGCAGCTTAGGCAAGACTGATTCACCCCTCCACTTT 14 TRBJ1-6 NA NA TRBV5-1
CAISGGQRNEQFF TGTGCCATCAGTGGCGGTCAGAGAAATGAGCAGTTCTTC 13 TRBJ2-1 NA few TRBV10-3
CASSVLTGAGANVLTF TGTGCCAGCAGTGTCTTGACAGGGGCTGGGGCCAACGTCCTGACTTTC 16 TRBJ2-6 TRBD1 few TRBV6-1
CAWSVKTSGSPDTQYF TGTGCCTGGAGTGTCAAGACTAGCGGGAGCCCAGATACGCAGTATTTT 16 TRBJ2-3 TRBD2 few TRBV30
CASSLLGGDRSYEQYF TGTGCCAGCAGTTTATTAGGTGGGGACAGGTCATACGAGCAGTACTTC 16 TRBJ2-7 TRBD1 NA TRBV27
CASSPLGGQGGSPLHF TGTGCCAGCTCACCACTGGGAGGACAGGGTGGATCACCCCTCCACTTT 16 TRBJ1-6 TRBD1 few TRBV18
CASSSLLGQNTGELFF TGCGCCAGCAGCTCCTTACTGGGACAGAACACCGGGGAGCTGTTTTTT 16 TRBJ2-2 NA NA TRBV5-1
CASSEGTGSQPQHF TGTGCCAGCAGTGAAGGGACAGGGAGTCAGCCCCAGCATTTT 14 TRBJ1-5 TRBD1 NA TRBV2
CAWIPRGQGIERNTGELFF TGTGCCTGGATCCCAAGAGGACAGGGGATTGAACGTAACACCGGGGAGCTGTTTTTT 19 TRBJ2-2 TRBD1 few TRBV30
CASSPDREASPLHF TGCGCCAGCAGCCCGGACAGGGAAGCGTCACCCCTCCACTTT 14 TRBJ1-6 TRBD1 NA TRBV5-1
CAWIVRLQGARGYGYTF TGTGCCTGGATCGTTCGTTTACAGGGGGCGCGTGGCTATGGCTACACCTTC 17 TRBJ1-2 TRBD1 few TRBV30
CASSPITGLLGNTEAFF TGTGCCAGCTCCCCAATTACCGGACTGCTGGGGAACACTGAAGCTTTCTTT 17 TRBJ1-1 NA NA TRBV18
CASSASTSGVHNEQFF TGTGCCAGCAGCGCCTCGACTAGCGGGGTGCACAATGAGCAGTTCTTC 16 TRBJ2-1 TRBD2 NA TRBV11-2
CASSRFGNQPQHF TGTGCCAGCAGCCGGTTCGGCAATCAGCCCCAGCATTTT 13 TRBJ1-5 NA few TRBV7-9
CASSLQGLAGARSYNEQFF TGTGCCAGCAGCTTGCAGGGACTAGCGGGAGCTCGATCCTACAATGAGCAGTTCTTC 19 TRBJ2-1 TRBD2 NA TRBV5-6
CASSMEGQGLLYGYTF TGTGCCAGTAGTATGGAGGGACAGGGTCTGCTATATGGCTACACCTTC 16 TRBJ1-2 TRBD1 few TRBV19
CASSPRETDTQYF TGTGCCAGCAGCCCCCGGGAAACAGATACGCAGTATTTT 13 TRBJ2-3 NA few TRBV4-2
CASSYSRIGELFF TGTGCCAGCAGTTACTCGAGAATCGGGGAGCTGTTTTTT 13 TRBJ2-2 NA few TRBV6-5
CASSLGLAGLNEQFF TGCGCCAGCAGCTTGGGACTAGCGGGCCTCAATGAGCAGTTCTTC 15 TRBJ2-1 TRBD2 few TRBV5-1